The 32 T cell receptor beta chains listed next were all sequenced from one sample in a study of patients and donors after allogeneic stem cell transplantation. One entry per CDR3 protein results from TCRdb running MiXCR on the RT-PCR reads. The sample has some 880,000 distinct CDR3 sequences; roughly 18% are singletons. Sequencing input: blood, either unsorted or a sorted T cell fraction (not recorded which). The receptors stem from a human donor who was either an allogeneic HSCT recipient or a stem cell or donor lymphocyte infusion donor (not recorded which). It is not recorded whose cells these are; they may come from a transplant donor.

This chain links TRBV19 with TRBJ2-5; 11 bases align to TRBD1. Looked up from germline, CDR1 is LNHDA and CDR2 is SQIVND (reference sequence). V lost 4 bases to trimming and J lost 5 bases; unmatched junction nucleotides: 6. This CDR3 contains 15 residues. The CDR3 spells CASSTGTGGGETQYF. The CDR3 nucleotides are TGTGCCAGTAGTACCGGGACAGGGGGAGGGGAGACCCAGTACTTC.

The J gene is TRBJ2-7, the V gene TRBV20-1; the match to TRBD1 covers 7 bases. CDR3 length: 13 residues. V lost 3 bases, J lost 6 bases, and 8 bases stayed unmatched. CDR1 is DFQATT, CDR2 SNEGSKA, per germline (reference sequence). The CDR3 DNA reads TGCAGTGCTAGGACAGGGATAGTGGTCGAGCAGTACTTC. It codes for CSARTGIVVEQYF.

This clonotype occurred a few times. CDR3 protein: CASSLASGGGTEAFF. The CDR3 nucleotides read TGCGCCAGCAGCTTGGCCTCGGGGGGTGGCACTGAAGCTTTCTTT. This chain links TRBV5-1 with TRBJ1-1; D might be TRBD1 (5 bases). V lost 0 bases, J lost 4 bases, and 13 bases lay in between. Germline assignment: CDR1 SGHRS and CDR2 YFSETQ. The CDR3 is made up of 15 amino acids. The full variable domain, with the rest looked up from reference TRBV5-1 and TRBJ1-1, is KAGVTQTPRYLIKTRGQQVTLSCSPISGHRSVSWYQQTPGQGLQFLFEYFSETQRNKGNFPGRFSGRQFSNSRSEMNVSTLELGDSALYLCASSLASGGGTEAFFGQGTRLTVV.

This clonotype turned up a few times. The chain has TRBV19 and TRBJ1-5; D is unclear. This CDR3 spans 12 amino acids. Per germline, CDR1 LNHDA and CDR2 SQIVND (reference sequence). Trimming shortened V by 8 bases and J by 3 bases, and 8 bases separated the two germline ends. The CDR3 DNA reads TGTGCCAGTGGCAGGATCAATCAGCCCCAGCATTTT. As protein: CASGRINQPQHF.

The J gene is TRBJ2-3, the V gene TRBV5-1; D perhaps matches TRBD2 (6 bases). Germline V lookup: CDR1 SGHRS, CDR2 YFSETQ. Trimming took 1 base from V and 6 from J, leaving 12 bases between them. CDR3 length: 14 amino acids. The CDR3 DNA follows: TGCGCCAGCAGCTTGTCCTGGGCGGGGGATACGCAGTATTTT. Amino acid sequence: CASSLSWAGDTQYF.

The CDR3 DNA sequence: TGTGCCAGCAGCGTAGAGGGTAGCGGGACCACAGATACGCAGTATTTT. This sequence encodes CASSVEGSGTTDTQYF. The V and J genes are TRBV9 and TRBJ2-3; 8 bases match TRBD2. Germline V CDR1 and CDR2: SGDLS, YYNGEE. The CDR3 is 16 residues long. V lost 0 bases to trimming and J lost 2 bases; unmatched junction nucleotides: 5.

This chain joins TRBV4-3 and TRBJ2-1, with 10 bases aligning to TRBD1. Germline assignment: CDR1 LGHNA and CDR2 YSLEER. CDR3 size: 14 residues. The V gene end was trimmed by 4 bases and the J gene end by 9 bases; junction bases not matched to a gene: 6. The chain's CDR3 is CASSLDRGLGEQFF. The CDR3 nucleotides are TGCGCCAGCAGCCTCGACAGGGGGCTAGGTGAGCAGTTCTTC.

This clonotype appeared a few times. The chain carries TRBV10-3 and TRBJ1-2, with D possibly matching TRBD1 (6 bases). In germline, CDR1 is ENHRY, CDR2 SYGVKD. CDR3 size: 13 residues. V dropped 4 bases and J dropped 6 bases, with 12 bases sitting between them. The CDR3 DNA follows: TGTGCCATCAGTGGTACAGGGAAGAATGGCTACACCTTC. Translation: CAISGTGKNGYTF.

V usage is TRBV29-1 and J usage is TRBJ2-7; D is undetermined. Trimming removed 4 bases from V and 2 bases from J, with 6 bases in between. CDR3 length: 11 residues. Germline-derived CDR1 and CDR2 are SQVTM and ANQGSEA. The CDR3 protein is CSVALTYEQYF. The CDR3 nucleotides read TGCAGCGTTGCTCTTACCTACGAGCAGTACTTC.

This rearrangement joins TRBV11-2 to TRBJ1-6; D is undetermined. From germline, CDR1 is SGHAT and CDR2 FQNNGV. V was clipped by 0 bases and J by 0 bases, with 12 bases between them. CDR3 length: 18 residues. The CDR3 spells CASSLEHRQSSYNSPLHF. The DNA for the CDR3 is TGTGCCAGCAGCTTAGAGCACAGACAAAGCTCCTATAATTCACCCCTCCACTTT. Variable domain in full (rest from reference TRBV11-2 and TRBJ1-6): EAGVAQSPRYKIIEKRQSVAFWCNPISGHATLYWYQQILGQGPKLLIQFQNNGVVDDSQLPKDRFSAERLKGVDSTLKIQPAKLEDSAVYLCASSLEHRQSSYNSPLHFGNGTRLTVT.

This clonotype was seen a handful of times. The chain couples TRBV5-8 to TRBJ1-4; TRBD1 is a possible D gene (5 bases). Germline-derived CDR1 and CDR2 are SGHTS and YDEGEE. The CDR3 spans 15 residues. Trimming left V 0 bases short and J 5 bases short, with 11 bases between. CDR3 DNA: TGTGCCAGCAGCTTGGATCCGGGACGGAATGAAAAACTGTTTTTT. This encodes CASSLDPGRNEKLFF.

V is TRBV14 and J is TRBJ2-1; no clear D gene. Germline V gene sequence: CDR1 SGHDN, CDR2 FVKESK. V was pared by 3 bases and J by 8 bases, with 5 bases between. There are 11 residues in the CDR3. The chain's CDR3 is CASSHDYEQFF. CDR3 nucleotide sequence: TGTGCCAGCAGCCATGATTATGAGCAGTTCTTC.

This clonotype was counted a few times. Mismatch with germline at one junction end may stem from a read error. The V gene is TRBV20-1, the J gene TRBJ1-2; D call uncertain. Germline-derived CDR1 and CDR2 are DFQATT and SNEGSKA (reference sequence). The CDR3 runs 16 residues. For the CDR3, the DNA is TGCAGTGCCAGAGAGACCGGCAGCGAGAGATCTTATGGCTACACCTTC. The encoded protein is CSARETGSERSYGYTF.

This clonotype was seen a handful of times. The chain has TRBV5-6 and TRBJ2-7; 8 bases line up with TRBD2. The germline V gene encodes CDR1 SGHDT and CDR2 YYEEEE. The CDR3 covers 15 residues. Losses at the gene ends were 2 bases for V and 2 bases for J; bases not matched to a gene: 6. Here the CDR3 DNA reads TGTGCCAGCAGCTTACCTAGCGGGCCGGCCTACGAGCAGTACTTC. Protein: CASSLPSGPAYEQYF.

CDR3 coding DNA: TGTGCCAACAGGAAAACGGGACAAGGCACCGGGGAGCTGTTTTTT. Translating it yields CANRKTGQGTGELFF. J is TRBJ2-2 and V is TRBV2; D may be TRBD1 (6 bases). CDR3 size: 15 residues. Germline V CDR1 and CDR2: SNHLY, FYNNEI. Trimming took off 10 bases at V and 4 bases at J, with 19 bases between the two ends.

The chain uses TRBV29-1 and TRBJ2-1; 12 nucleotides line up with TRBD2. With V trimmed by 3 bases and J by 9 bases, 6 bases remained unmatched. Germline V gene lookup returns CDR1 SQVTM and CDR2 ANQGSEA. The length of the CDR3 is 14 residues. The CDR3 DNA reads as TGCAGCGTTGATCTGCTAGCGGGAGGGGTTGAGCAGTTCTTC. Its protein product is CSVDLLAGGVEQFF.

The rearrangement links TRBV18 to TRBJ1-3; tentatively, D is TRBD1 (5 bases). The CDR3 covers 13 residues. Germline values: CDR1 KGHSH, CDR2 LQKENI. V lost 6 bases to trimming and J lost 4 bases, with 10 bases between them. CDR3 bases: TGTGCCAGCTCCCTACGACAGGGAAACACCATATATTTT. This translates into CASSLRQGNTIYF.

The chain links TRBV3-1 to TRBJ2-5; possibly TRBD1 for D (6 bases). The germline gives CDR1 LGHDT, CDR2 YNNKEL (reference sequence). This CDR3 comprises 14 residues. V was cut by 1 base and J by 5 bases, with 11 bases left in between. The CDR3 DNA sequence: TGTGCCAGCAGCCAAGCACAGGGAGTGGAGACCCAGTACTTC. Protein sequence: CASSQAQGVETQYF.

The genes are TRBV7-8 and TRBJ1-1; no definite D call. The CDR3 totals 16 residues. V gave up 1 base and J gave up 5 bases, with 17 bases separating them. CDR1 is SGHVS and CDR2 is FQNEAQ in the germline V gene. CDR3 bases: TGTGCCAGCAGCTTAGAGCCAGGACCCTGGCGAACTGAAGCTTTCTTT. Its protein product is CASSLEPGPWRTEAFF.

This clonotype was detected only a few times. The chain links TRBV20-1 to TRBJ1-1, with D uncertain. This CDR3 comprises 11 residues. The germline V gene has CDR1 DFQATT and CDR2 SNEGSKA (reference sequence). V shed 6 bases and J shed 13 bases, with 18 bases lying between them. The CDR3 sequence is CSAAGPPQGFF. The CDR3 nucleotides read TGCAGTGCCGCGGGCCCCCCCCAAGGTTTCTTT.

This clonotype was seen ten or more times. The chain couples TRBV7-2 to TRBJ1-5; possibly TRBD1 for D (6 bases). The V gene's germline CDR1 is SGHTA and CDR2 FQGNSA. Trimming removed 3 bases from V and 2 bases from J, with 11 bases in between. The CDR3 covers 15 residues. The DNA of the CDR3 is TGTGCCAGCAGCTTCTCAGGGGCAGGCAATCAGCCCCAGCATTTT. Protein product: CASSFSGAGNQPQHF.

The J gene is TRBJ2-3, the V gene TRBV7-3; no clear D gene. The CDR3 sequence is 15 residues long. Per germline, CDR1 SGHTA and CDR2 FQGTGA. The V and J ends lost 5 bases and 0 bases respectively, with 12 bases between them. In nucleotides, the CDR3 is TGTGCCAGCAGCGAAGGGTTTTCTAGCACAGATACGCAGTATTTT. It translates to CASSEGFSSTDTQYF.

The V and J genes are TRBV24-1 and TRBJ2-7; D is unclear. Deletions cut 4 bases from V and 7 bases from J, with 10 bases between. Germline V lookup: CDR1 KGHDR, CDR2 SFDVKD. The CDR3 has 12 amino acids. CDR3 in DNA: TGTGCCACCAGTGAAACGGATGGGGAGCAGTACTTC. This translates into CATSETDGEQYF.

The chain links TRBV11-2 to TRBJ2-3, with D maybe TRBD1 (5 bases). Trimming stripped 7 bases from V and 4 bases from J, with 12 bases between. CDR1 and CDR2 (germline): SGHAT, FQNNGV. The length of the CDR3 is 13 residues. CDR3 sequence (DNA): TGTGCCAGCACCCTCCTGACAGCAGATACGCAGTATTTT. Its protein product is CASTLLTADTQYF.

To note about this clonotype: Mismatch with germline at one junction end may stem from a read error. The chain recombines TRBV20-1 with TRBJ2-4; TRBD1 is a possible D gene (5 bases). Germline loops: CDR1 DFQATT, CDR2 SNEGSKA (reference sequence). This CDR3 is 12 amino acids long. CDR3 coding DNA: TGTAAAAGTGCAGGGTCCAAAAACATTCAGTACTTC. Translating gives CKSAGSKNIQYF.

A word on this clonotype: This may arise from a read error, as a much more abundant clone is one base away. The V call is TRBV5-1, the J call TRBJ2-2; D perhaps matches TRBD1 (5 bases). V lost 1 base to trimming and J lost 1 base, with 8 bases between them. This CDR3 is built from 15 residues. Germline CDR1 is SGHRS and CDR2 is YFSETQ. CDR3 amino acids: CASSLSTGNTGELFF. CDR3 in DNA: TGCGCCAGCAGCTTGAGTACAGGGAACACCGGGGAGCTGTTTTTT.

This clonotype has only a few counts. This chain uses TRBV5-6 with TRBJ2-1; no definite D call. The CDR3 length is 16 residues. Trimming removed 2 bases at V and 0 bases at J, with 12 bases between. Germline V gene data show CDR1 as SGHDT and CDR2 as YYEEEE. The CDR3 spells CASSFLESGSYNEQFF. The CDR3 DNA reads as TGTGCCAGCAGCTTTTTGGAATCGGGCTCCTACAATGAGCAGTTCTTC.

The V gene is TRBV12-3 or TRBV12-4, the J gene TRBJ2-3, with 8 bases that match TRBD2. The CDR3 loop spans 13 amino acids. With 8 bases clipped from V and 4 bases from J, the junction kept 5 bases outside the gene matches. Here the CDR3 DNA reads TGTGCCAGCGAGTTTAGCGGGGCAGATACGCAGTATTTT. Protein product: CASEFSGADTQYF.

The chain recombines TRBV15 with TRBJ2-1; TRBD2 matches 9 bases. Germline trimming cut 0 bases from V and 8 bases from J; bases unmatched to any gene: 8. Germline V lookup: CDR1 LNHNV, CDR2 YYDKDF (reference sequence). The CDR3 spans 16 residues. CDR3 sequence reads: CATSRDLTSGYDEQFF. The CDR3 nucleotides are TGTGCCACCAGCAGAGATCTGACTAGCGGTTACGATGAGCAGTTCTTC.

J is TRBJ2-1 and V is TRBV24-1; tentatively, D is TRBD2 (5 bases). V dropped 0 bases and J dropped 6 bases, with 11 bases sitting between them. The germline gives CDR1 KGHDR, CDR2 SFDVKD. The CDR3 runs 15 residues. The CDR3 nucleotides read TGTGCCACCAGTGATTTGTTGGGGAGTATCAATGAGCAGTTCTTC. The encoded protein is CATSDLLGSINEQFF.

This clonotype was observed a few times. CDR3 region: CASSIPRQGMNTGELFF. CDR3 bases: TGCGCCAGCAGCATACCTCGACAGGGTATGAACACCGGGGAGCTGTTTTTT. The chain joins TRBV5-1 to TRBJ2-2, with 7 positions matching TRBD1. Germline CDR1 reads SGHRS; CDR2 reads YFSETQ. V gave up 4 bases and J gave up 1 base; unmatched junction bases: 10. The CDR3 totals 17 residues.

The V call is TRBV20-1, the J call TRBJ2-3; D remains unclear. The CDR3 covers 15 residues. The V and J ends lost 5 bases and 0 bases respectively, with 15 bases between them. Germline CDR1 DFQATT, CDR2 SNEGSKA (reference sequence). The CDR3 loop reads CSARSAPRSTDTQYF. The CDR3 DNA is TGCAGTGCTCGCTCAGCGCCGCGTAGCACAGATACGCAGTATTTT.